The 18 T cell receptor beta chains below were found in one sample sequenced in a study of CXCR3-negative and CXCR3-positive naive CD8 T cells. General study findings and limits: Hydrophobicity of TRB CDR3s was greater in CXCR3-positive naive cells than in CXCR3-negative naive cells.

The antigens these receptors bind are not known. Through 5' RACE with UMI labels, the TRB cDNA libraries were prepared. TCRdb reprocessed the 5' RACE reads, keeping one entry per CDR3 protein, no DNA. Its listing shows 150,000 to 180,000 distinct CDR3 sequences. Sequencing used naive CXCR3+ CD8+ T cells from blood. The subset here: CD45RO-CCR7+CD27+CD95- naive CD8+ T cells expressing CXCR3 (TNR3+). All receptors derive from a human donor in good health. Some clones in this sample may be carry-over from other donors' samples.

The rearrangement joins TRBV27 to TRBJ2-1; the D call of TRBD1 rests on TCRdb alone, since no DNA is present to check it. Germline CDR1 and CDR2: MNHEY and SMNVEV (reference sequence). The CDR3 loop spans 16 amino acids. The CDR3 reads CASSVTGASSYNEQFF.

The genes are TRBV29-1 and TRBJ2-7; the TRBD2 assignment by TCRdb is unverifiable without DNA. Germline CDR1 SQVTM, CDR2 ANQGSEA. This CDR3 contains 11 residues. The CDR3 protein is CSAYGGVEQYF.

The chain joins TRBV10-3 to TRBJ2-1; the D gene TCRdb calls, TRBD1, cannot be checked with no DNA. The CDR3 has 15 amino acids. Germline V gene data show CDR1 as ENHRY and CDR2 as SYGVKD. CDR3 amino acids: CATEDGQGAGNEQFF.

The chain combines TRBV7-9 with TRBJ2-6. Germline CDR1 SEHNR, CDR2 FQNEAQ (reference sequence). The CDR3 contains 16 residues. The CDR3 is CASSLATVSGANVLTF.

CDR3 sequence reads: CAGSLRAKGEQYF. The V call is TRBV12-3 or TRBV12-4, the J call TRBJ2-7; TCRdb's D gene call, TRBD1, goes unchecked for lack of DNA. The CDR3 spans 13 residues.

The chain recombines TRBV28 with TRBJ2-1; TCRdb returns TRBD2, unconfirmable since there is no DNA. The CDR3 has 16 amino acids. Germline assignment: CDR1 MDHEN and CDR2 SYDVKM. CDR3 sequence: CASQWASGSHYNEQFF.

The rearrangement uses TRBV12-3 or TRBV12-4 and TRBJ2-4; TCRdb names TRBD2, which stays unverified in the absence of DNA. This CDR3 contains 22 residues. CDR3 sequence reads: CARSLWLASGLAGGPSKNIQYF.

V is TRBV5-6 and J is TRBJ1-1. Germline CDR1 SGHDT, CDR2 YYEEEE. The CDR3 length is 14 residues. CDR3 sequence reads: CASSFRNGNTEAFF. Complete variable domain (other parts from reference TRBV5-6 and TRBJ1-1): DAGVTQSPTHLIKTRGQQVTLRCSPKSGHDTVSWYQQALGQGPQFIFQYYEEEERQRGNFPDRFSGHQFPNYSSELNVNALLLGDSALYLCASSFRNGNTEAFFGQGTRLTVV.

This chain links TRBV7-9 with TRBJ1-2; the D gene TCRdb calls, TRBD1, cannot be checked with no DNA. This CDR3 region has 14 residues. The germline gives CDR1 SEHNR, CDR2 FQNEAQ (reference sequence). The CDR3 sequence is CASSPGQGAHGYTF.

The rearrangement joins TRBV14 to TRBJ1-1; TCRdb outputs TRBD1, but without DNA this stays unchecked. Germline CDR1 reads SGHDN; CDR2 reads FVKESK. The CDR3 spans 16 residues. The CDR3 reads CASSQEPGQTYTEAFF.

CDR3 loop: CASSQADNTDTQYF. The J gene is TRBJ2-3, the V gene TRBV4-3; TCRdb picks TRBD1, but there is no DNA to check that call. The germline V gene has CDR1 LGHNA and CDR2 YSLEER. The CDR3 has 14 amino acids.

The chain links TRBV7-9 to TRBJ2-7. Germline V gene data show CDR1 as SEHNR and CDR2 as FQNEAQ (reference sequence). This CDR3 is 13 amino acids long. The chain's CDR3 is CASRLESHYEQYF.

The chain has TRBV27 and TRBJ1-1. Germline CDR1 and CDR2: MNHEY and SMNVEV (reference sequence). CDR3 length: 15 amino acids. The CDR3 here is CASSSGLSLNTEAFF.

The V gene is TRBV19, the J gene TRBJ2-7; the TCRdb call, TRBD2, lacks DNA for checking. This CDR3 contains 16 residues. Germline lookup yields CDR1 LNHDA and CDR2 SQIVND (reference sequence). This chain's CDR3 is CASSLGLAGVGDEQYF.

CDR3 loop: CASSYEGLALGFISEQFF. The chain has TRBV6-2 or TRBV6-3 and TRBJ2-1; TCRdb calls TRBD2, which cannot be checked without DNA. The CDR3 is 18 amino acids. CDR1 and CDR2 from the germline V gene are MNHEY and SVGEGT.

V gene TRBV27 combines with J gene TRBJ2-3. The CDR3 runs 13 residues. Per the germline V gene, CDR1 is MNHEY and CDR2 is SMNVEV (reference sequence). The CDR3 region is CASSLIEPDTQYF.

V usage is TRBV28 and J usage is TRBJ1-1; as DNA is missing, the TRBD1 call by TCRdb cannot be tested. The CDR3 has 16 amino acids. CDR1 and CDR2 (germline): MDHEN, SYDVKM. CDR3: CASSPRTPWAGTEAFF.

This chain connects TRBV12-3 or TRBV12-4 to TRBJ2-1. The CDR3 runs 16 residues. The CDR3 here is CASRIMDVISYNEQFF.